The 16 T cell receptor beta chains listed next were all sequenced from one sample in a study of response to subunit inactivated influenza vaccine. TCRdb used MiXCR to reprocess the RT-PCR reads, holding one entry per CDR3 protein. The data contain 700,000 to 800,000 distinct CDR3 sequences, approximately 18% of them singletons. The material was PBMCs from blood, obtained roughly 5 days after vaccination. These TCRs come from a man aged 50-60 years who received an inactivated influenza vaccine.

In its sample, this clonotype was seen a few times. The chain combines TRBV4-3 with TRBJ2-1, with 10 nucleotides matching TRBD2. The trim removed 1 base at V and 7 bases at J, leaving 4 bases unmatched. The CDR3 is 15 residues long. Germline loops: CDR1 LGHNA, CDR2 YSLEER. CDR3 in amino acids: CASSQVGSGRNEQFF. CDR3 sequence (DNA): TGCGCCAGCAGCCAAGTTGGTAGCGGGAGGAATGAGCAGTTCTTC.

The chain recombines TRBV27 with TRBJ2-7; a weak D match, TRBD2 (7 bases). From germline, CDR1 is MNHEY and CDR2 SMNVEV (reference sequence). Trimming cost V 10 bases and J 3 bases, with 19 bases left between them. This CDR3 has 14 residues. DNA of the CDR3: TGTGCCACCGGGACGGTAGGGGGGGTCTACGAGCAGTACTTC. Its translation: CATGTVGGVYEQYF.

This clonotype was found a few times. The chain carries TRBV4-1 and TRBJ2-1; no reliable D call. Germline V gene sequence: CDR1 MGHRA, CDR2 YSYEKL. This CDR3 spans 15 amino acids. Trimming removed 4 bases at V and 8 bases at J, with 18 bases between. The CDR3 bases are TGCGCCAGCAGCCTCACCGGCCACGGGCCGGATGAGCAGTTCTTC. Translating gives CASSLTGHGPDEQFF.

This clonotype was observed many times. The chain combines TRBV7-9 with TRBJ1-2; no clear D. V gave up 6 bases and J gave up 4 bases, with 6 bases separating them. Germline V gene lookup returns CDR1 SEHNR and CDR2 FQNEAQ (reference sequence). The CDR3 is made up of 11 amino acids. In DNA form, the CDR3 reads TGTGCCAGCAGGCCGTTCTATGGCTACACCTTC. This codes for CASRPFYGYTF.

V usage is TRBV18 and J usage is TRBJ2-7; possible D gene TRBD2, 5 bases. The germline V and J ends were trimmed by 6 bases and 5 bases, with 20 bases remaining between them. Germline V gene sequence: CDR1 KGHSH, CDR2 LQKENI. The CDR3 is made up of 15 amino acids. CDR3 sequence (DNA): TGTGCCAGCTCTCCCGCCGGGGAGAGCAGGAACGAGCAGTACTTC. This codes for CASSPAGESRNEQYF.

This clonotype has only a few counts. The chain carries TRBV29-1 and TRBJ1-4, with D hard to call. V lost 4 bases to trimming and J lost 0 bases, with 9 bases between them. The V gene's germline CDR1 is SQVTM and CDR2 ANQGSEA. The CDR3 covers 14 residues. The CDR3 DNA sequence: TGCAGCGTTGCTCCCCAACCAACTAATGAAAAACTGTTTTTT. Its protein is CSVAPQPTNEKLFF.

This chain connects TRBV19 to TRBJ1-5; D is ambiguous. The CDR3 covers 16 residues. Germline CDR1 LNHDA, CDR2 SQIVND (reference sequence). Trimming took 0 bases from V and 3 from J, leaving 12 bases between them. The CDR3 spells CASSIDSVDNNQPQHF. Written as DNA, the CDR3 is TGTGCCAGTAGTATAGATAGTGTCGACAACAATCAGCCCCAGCATTTT.

The V and J genes are TRBV5-1 and TRBJ2-1; 7 bases are shared with TRBD1. The CDR3 is 14 residues long. V lost 2 bases, J lost 14 bases, and 13 bases stayed unmatched. The germline V gene encodes CDR1 SGHRS and CDR2 YFSETQ. The CDR3 bases are TGCGCCAGCAGCTTACACTCATCAGGGGGTGGTGAGTTCTTC. It encodes CASSLHSSGGGEFF.

This clonotype has more than one count but fewer than ten. This chain uses TRBV20-1 with TRBJ2-3, with D tentatively TRBD2 (6 bases). Per germline, CDR1 DFQATT and CDR2 SNEGSKA (reference sequence). The CDR3 totals 11 residues. CDR3 loop: CSGHGGNTQYF. In DNA, the CDR3 is TGCAGCGGCCATGGGGGGAATACGCAGTATTTT.

This clonotype was detected only a few times. CDR3 in DNA: TGCAGTATGCCAGCCGACTATGGCTACACCTTC. It yields the protein CSMPADYGYTF. The chain couples TRBV20-1 to TRBJ1-2; D not certain. V was pared by 8 bases and J by 3 bases, with 10 bases between. Germline CDR1 is DFQATT and CDR2 is SNEGSKA (reference sequence). The CDR3 extends over 11 amino acids.

The rearrangement uses TRBV7-7 and TRBJ2-5; D perhaps matches TRBD2 (5 bases). V was shortened by 5 bases and J by 4 bases, with 17 bases between the two germline ends. Germline lookup yields CDR1 SSHAT and CDR2 FNYEAQ (reference sequence). This CDR3 has 15 amino acids. CDR3 sequence: CASSPSRVGGETQYF. The CDR3 DNA sequence: TGTGCCAGCAGCCCCTCCCGGGTAGGAGGAGAGACCCAGTACTTC.

J is TRBJ1-1 and V is TRBV6-2 or TRBV6-3, with D unresolved. CDR3 length: 15 amino acids. Germline V lookup: CDR1 MNHEY, CDR2 SVGEGT. The ends were cut back, 0 bases at V and 0 bases at J, with 8 bases in the middle. CDR3 amino acids: CASSYSHEVNTEAFF. The CDR3 DNA sequence: TGTGCCAGCAGTTACTCCCATGAGGTGAACACTGAAGCTTTCTTT.

The sample holds a few counts of this clonotype. V and J are TRBV4-3 and TRBJ1-4; 8 bases align to TRBD1. The length of the CDR3 is 17 residues. Unmatched junction bases numbered 7, after V lost 1 base and J lost 3 bases. Looked up from germline, CDR1 is LGHNA and CDR2 is YSLEER. The CDR3 is CASSQATGDKANEKLFF. The DNA for the CDR3 is TGCGCCAGCAGCCAAGCGACAGGGGATAAGGCTAATGAAAAACTGTTTTTT.

This clonotype was counted many times. The rearrangement joins TRBV20-1 to TRBJ1-6; D is possibly TRBD1 (5 bases). Germline loops: CDR1 DFQATT, CDR2 SNEGSKA (reference sequence). Trimming cost V 0 bases and J 13 bases, with 16 bases left between them. This CDR3 has 14 residues. This CDR3 is CSARDRDGPSPLHF. As DNA, the CDR3 is TGCAGTGCTAGAGATAGGGACGGACCTAGCCCCCTCCACTTT.

The chain combines TRBV7-2 with TRBJ2-7; D may be TRBD1 (5 bases). Germline V lookup: CDR1 SGHTA, CDR2 FQGNSA. Trimming removed 7 bases at V and 1 base at J, with 11 bases between. This CDR3 is 13 amino acids long. The CDR3 nucleotides read TGTGCCAGCAAGGGGCCACCATCCTACGAGCAGTACTTC. Encoded protein: CASKGPPSYEQYF.

The chain carries TRBV4-1 and TRBJ2-1, with 8 positions matching TRBD2. J lost 7 bases, V lost 0 bases, and 8 bases had no gene match. The CDR3 length is 16 residues. Germline V gene data show CDR1 as MGHRA and CDR2 as YSYEKL. The chain's CDR3 is CASSQDQGLVGNEQFF. CDR3 nucleotide sequence: TGCGCCAGCAGCCAAGATCAGGGACTAGTGGGGAATGAGCAGTTCTTC.